This entry lists 8 T cell receptor beta chains sequenced from one sample in a study of identical twins. MiXCR was run by TCRdb on the 5' RACE reads, yielding one entry per CDR3 protein. The table shows approximately 700,000 distinct CDR3 sequences, with less than 7% occurring only once. Sequencing input: naive T cells sorted from blood. These receptors were collected from a man aged 18 to 30 in good health.

This clonotype was counted only a few times. The genes are TRBV5-1 and TRBJ2-4, with a tentative D call TRBD2 (5 bases). CDR1 is SGHRS, CDR2 YFSETQ, per germline. The CDR3 consists of 14 residues. V was pared by 0 bases and J by 9 bases, with 13 bases between. This CDR3 reads CASSLDPVGGIQYF. The CDR3 DNA reads as TGCGCCAGCAGCTTGGATCCAGTCGGAGGCATTCAGTACTTC.

A few counts support this clonotype. This chain links TRBV5-1 with TRBJ1-1, with TRBD1 as a possible D gene (5 bases). The CDR3 loop spans 14 amino acids. Germline lookup yields CDR1 SGHRS and CDR2 YFSETQ. V lost 1 base and J 4 bases, leaving 11 bases between the germline ends. The CDR3 nucleotides read TGCGCCAGCAGCTTGTCAAGGGGAAGCACTGAAGCTTTCTTT. Encoded protein: CASSLSRGSTEAFF. Drawing the rest from reference TRBV5-1 and TRBJ1-1, the complete variable domain is KAGVTQTPRYLIKTRGQQVTLSCSPISGHRSVSWYQQTPGQGLQFLFEYFSETQRNKGNFPGRFSGRQFSNSRSEMNVSTLELGDSALYLCASSLSRGSTEAFFGQGTRLTVV.

The gene calls are TRBV5-4 and TRBJ2-5; 8 bases are a match to TRBD1. V trimming: 4 bases; J trimming: 2 bases; junction bases outside the gene matches: 4. The CDR3 sequence is 14 residues long. The germline V gene encodes CDR1 SGHNT and CDR2 YYREEE (reference sequence). CDR3 amino acids: CASSTTGEQETQYF. For the CDR3, the DNA is TGTGCCAGCAGCACGACAGGGGAACAAGAGACCCAGTACTTC.

This clonotype was picked up a small number of times. The chain recombines TRBV4-1 with TRBJ1-2, with 7 bases identical to TRBD1. V shed 4 bases, J shed 2 bases, and the junction held 13 bases outside the gene matches. The CDR3 loop spans 17 amino acids. The germline gives CDR1 MGHRA, CDR2 YSYEKL. The CDR3 DNA follows: TGCGCCAGCAGCCGTCCTCAGGAGACAGGGCAGAACTATGGCTACACCTTC. It is translated as CASSRPQETGQNYGYTF.

This clonotype was found many times. V usage is TRBV5-1 and J usage is TRBJ2-5; 8 bases map to TRBD1. The V gene end was trimmed by 5 bases and the J gene end by 5 bases; junction bases not matched to a gene: 8. The CDR3 extends over 14 amino acids. The germline V gene encodes CDR1 SGHRS and CDR2 YFSETQ. The CDR3 here is CASRRTGQGETQYF. The CDR3 nucleotides read TGCGCCAGCAGGAGGACAGGGCAGGGGGAGACCCAGTACTTC.

This clonotype was detected many times. For the CDR3, the DNA is TGTGCCAGCGAGGTGAAGGCCTACGAGCAGTACGTC. This gives the protein CASEVKAYEQYV. This chain connects TRBV2 to TRBJ2-7; D gene unclear. This CDR3 region has 12 residues. With 8 bases removed from V and 2 bases from J, the gap between germline ends came to 10 bases. In germline, CDR1 is SNHLY, CDR2 FYNNEI.

This clonotype was counted many times. The gene calls are TRBV25-1 and TRBJ2-1, with D maybe TRBD1 (6 bases). The CDR3 is 14 residues long. The ends were cut back, 3 bases at V and 4 bases at J, with 10 bases in the middle. CDR1 is MGHDK and CDR2 is SYGVNS in the germline V gene. In DNA, the CDR3 is TGTGCCAGCAGTGATGGACAGATTTACAATGAGCAGTTCTTC. Residues: CASSDGQIYNEQFF.

V gene TRBV28 combines with J gene TRBJ2-7; 9 nucleotides match TRBD1. With V trimmed by 4 bases and J by 1 base, 8 bases remained unmatched. CDR3 size: 16 residues. Looked up from germline, CDR1 is MDHEN and CDR2 is SYDVKM. For the CDR3, the DNA is TGTGCCAGCAGTTCCACCGGGACAGGGACTTCCTACGAGCAGTACTTC. It translates to CASSSTGTGTSYEQYF.